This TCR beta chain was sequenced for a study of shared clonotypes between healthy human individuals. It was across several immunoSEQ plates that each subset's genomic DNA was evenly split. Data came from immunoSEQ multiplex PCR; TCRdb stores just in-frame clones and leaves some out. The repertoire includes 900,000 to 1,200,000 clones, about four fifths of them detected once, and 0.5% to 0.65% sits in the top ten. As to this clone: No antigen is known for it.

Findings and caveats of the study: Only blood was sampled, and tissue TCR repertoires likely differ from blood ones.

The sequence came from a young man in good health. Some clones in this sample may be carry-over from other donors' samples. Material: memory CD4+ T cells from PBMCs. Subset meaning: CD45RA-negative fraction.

CDR3 nucleotides: TGCGCCAGCAGCCAAGATACTTCGAGTAGTTGGACGTACTTC. Its translation: CASSQDTSSSWTYF. This rearrangement joins TRBV4-1 to TRBJ2-7; no reliable D call. CDR1 MGHRA and CDR2 YSYEKL come from the germline V gene. Trimming shortened V by 0 bases and J by 12 bases, and 18 bases separated the two germline ends. The CDR3 runs to 14 residues.